This TCR beta chain was recorded in a study of shared clonotypes between healthy human individuals. Findings of the study overall: Across subsets, estimated richness was generally greater for naive than for memory populations.

Every subset's genomic DNA went evenly onto several immunoSEQ plates. In the original processing: ImmunoSEQ yielded junction-only sequences lacking quality scores, so filtering differed. The assay was immunoSEQ multiplex PCR, and TCRdb's table has in-frame clones only and misses some. The DNA gave D and trimming, while V, J and clone size come from that table. Found here are 2 million to 2.5 million clones, 95% of them singletons; the top ten hold around 0.13%. As to this clone: Its antigen is unidentified.

All of the donors resided in Nashville, Tennessee, and each was a Caucasian adult. CDR3 length equals 14 residues. Germline V gene lookup returns CDR1 SGHTA and CDR2 FQGNSA. V shed 5 bases, J shed 7 bases, and the junction held 6 bases outside the gene matches. The rearrangement joins TRBV7-2 to TRBJ2-2, with TRBD2 identical over 8 bases. This sequence originates from a young man in good health. The sequencing input was naive CD4+ T cells sorted from blood. Subset given: CD45RA+ positively selected. CDR3 amino acids: CASSAGGAFGELFF. The CDR3 DNA reads as TGTGCCAGCAGCGCCGGGGGGGCCTTCGGGGAGCTGTTTTTT.